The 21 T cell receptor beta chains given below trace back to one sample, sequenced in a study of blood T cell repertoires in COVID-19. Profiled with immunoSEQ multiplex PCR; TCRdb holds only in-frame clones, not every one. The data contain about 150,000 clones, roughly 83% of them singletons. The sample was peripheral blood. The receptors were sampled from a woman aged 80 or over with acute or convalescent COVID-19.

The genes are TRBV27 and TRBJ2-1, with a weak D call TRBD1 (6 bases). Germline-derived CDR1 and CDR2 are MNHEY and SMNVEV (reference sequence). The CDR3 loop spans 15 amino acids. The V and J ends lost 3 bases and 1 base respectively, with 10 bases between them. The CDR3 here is CASSFEGGSYNEQFF. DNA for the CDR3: TGTGCCAGCAGTTTTGAAGGGGGTTCCTACAATGAGCAGTTCTTC.

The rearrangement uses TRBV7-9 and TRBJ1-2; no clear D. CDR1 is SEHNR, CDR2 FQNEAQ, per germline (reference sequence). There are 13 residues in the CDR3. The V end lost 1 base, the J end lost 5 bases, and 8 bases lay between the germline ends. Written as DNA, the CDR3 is TGTGCCAGCAGCTTAGATGTAACATATGGCTACACCTTC. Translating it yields CASSLDVTYGYTF.

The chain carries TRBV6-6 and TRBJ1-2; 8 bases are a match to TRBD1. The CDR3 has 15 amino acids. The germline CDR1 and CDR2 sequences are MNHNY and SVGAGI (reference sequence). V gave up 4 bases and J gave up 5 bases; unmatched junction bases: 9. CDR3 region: CASSFLDREVYGYTF. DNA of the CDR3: TGTGCCAGCAGTTTCTTGGACAGGGAGGTTTATGGCTACACCTTC.

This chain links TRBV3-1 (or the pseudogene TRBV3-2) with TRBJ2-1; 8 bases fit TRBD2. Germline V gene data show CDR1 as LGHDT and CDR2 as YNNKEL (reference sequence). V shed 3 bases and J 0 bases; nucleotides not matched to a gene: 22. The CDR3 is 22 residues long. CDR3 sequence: CASSHTGSPSGAAGGSYNEQFF. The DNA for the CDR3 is TGTGCCAGCAGCCATACCGGCTCACCATCCGGGGCTGCGGGGGGCTCCTACAATGAGCAGTTCTTC.

The CDR3 coding sequence is TGCGCCAGCAGTCGATCGACAGGGGCTTATGGCTACACCTTC. Encoded protein: CASSRSTGAYGYTF. This rearrangement joins TRBV4-1 to TRBJ1-2; 8 bases align to TRBD1. V gave up 6 bases and J gave up 5 bases; unmatched junction bases: 8. Looked up from germline, CDR1 is MGHRA and CDR2 is YSYEKL. The CDR3 totals 14 residues.

The CDR3 DNA follows: TGTGCCTGGAGGGACGGACAGGGAAATTCACCCCTCCACTTT. It translates to CAWRDGQGNSPLHF. The rearrangement joins TRBV30 to TRBJ1-6; 8 bases are a match to TRBD1. The CDR3 sequence is 14 residues long. Germline V gene lookup returns CDR1 GTSNPN and CDR2 SVGIG (reference sequence). V trimming: 3 bases; J trimming: 7 bases; junction bases outside the gene matches: 5.

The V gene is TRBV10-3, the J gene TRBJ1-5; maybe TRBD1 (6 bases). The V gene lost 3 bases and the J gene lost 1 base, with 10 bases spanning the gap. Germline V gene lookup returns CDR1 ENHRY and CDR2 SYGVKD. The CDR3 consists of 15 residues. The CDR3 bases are TGTGCCATCAGTGAAGTACAGGGAAGCAATCAGCCCCAGCATTTT. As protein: CAISEVQGSNQPQHF.

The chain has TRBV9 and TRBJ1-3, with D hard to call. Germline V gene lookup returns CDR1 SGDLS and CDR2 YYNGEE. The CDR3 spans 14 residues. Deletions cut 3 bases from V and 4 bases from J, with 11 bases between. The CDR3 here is CASSAVGGGNTIYF. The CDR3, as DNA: TGTGCCAGCAGCGCCGTGGGAGGGGGAAACACCATATATTTT.

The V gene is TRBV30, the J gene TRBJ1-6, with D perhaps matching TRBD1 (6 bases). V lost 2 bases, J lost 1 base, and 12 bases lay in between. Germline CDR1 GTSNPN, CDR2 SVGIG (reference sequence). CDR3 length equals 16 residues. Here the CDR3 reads CAWSLQGGSYNSPLHF. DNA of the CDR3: TGTGCCTGGAGTCTACAGGGTGGGTCCTATAATTCACCCCTCCACTTT.

CDR3 in amino acids: CASSHRVAGKTGELFF. The CDR3 DNA follows: TGTGCCAGCAGTCACCGGGTAGCGGGGAAAACCGGGGAGCTGTTTTTT. V usage is TRBV6-2 or TRBV6-3 and J usage is TRBJ2-2, with 8 bases matching TRBD2. Germline V gene lookup returns CDR1 MNHEY and CDR2 SVGEGT. V lost 5 bases, J lost 5 bases, and 10 bases stayed unmatched. This CDR3 contains 16 residues.

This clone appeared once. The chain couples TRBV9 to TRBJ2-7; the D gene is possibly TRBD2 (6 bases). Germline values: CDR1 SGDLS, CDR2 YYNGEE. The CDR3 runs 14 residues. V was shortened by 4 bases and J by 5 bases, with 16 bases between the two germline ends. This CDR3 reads CASSPEGSADEQYF. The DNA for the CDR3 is TGTGCCAGCAGCCCGGAGGGGTCGGCAGACGAGCAGTACTTC.

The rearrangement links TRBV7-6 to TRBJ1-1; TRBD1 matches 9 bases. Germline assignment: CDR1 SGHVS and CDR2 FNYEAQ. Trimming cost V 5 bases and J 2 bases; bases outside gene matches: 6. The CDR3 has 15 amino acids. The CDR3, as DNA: TGTGCCAGCAGCAGGGACAGGGCCCCAAACACTGAAGCTTTCTTT. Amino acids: CASSRDRAPNTEAFF.

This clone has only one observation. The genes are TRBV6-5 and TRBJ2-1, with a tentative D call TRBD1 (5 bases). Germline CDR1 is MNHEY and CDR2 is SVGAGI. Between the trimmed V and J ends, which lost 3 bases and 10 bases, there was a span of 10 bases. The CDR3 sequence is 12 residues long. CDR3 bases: TGTGCCAGCAGTTATTTCAGGGCAGAGCAGTTCTTC. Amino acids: CASSYFRAEQFF.

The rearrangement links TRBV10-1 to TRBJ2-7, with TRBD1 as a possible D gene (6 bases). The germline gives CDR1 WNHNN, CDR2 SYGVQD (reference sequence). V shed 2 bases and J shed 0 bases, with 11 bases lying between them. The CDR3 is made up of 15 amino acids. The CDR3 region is CASSEPDRNSYEQYF. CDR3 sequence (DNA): TGCGCCAGCAGTGAGCCGGACAGAAACTCCTACGAGCAGTACTTC.

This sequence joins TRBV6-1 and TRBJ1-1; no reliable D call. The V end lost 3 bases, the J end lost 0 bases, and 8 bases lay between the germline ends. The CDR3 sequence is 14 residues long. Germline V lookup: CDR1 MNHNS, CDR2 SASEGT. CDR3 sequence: CASSDREMNTEAFF. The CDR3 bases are TGTGCCAGCAGTGATAGAGAAATGAACACTGAAGCTTTCTTT.

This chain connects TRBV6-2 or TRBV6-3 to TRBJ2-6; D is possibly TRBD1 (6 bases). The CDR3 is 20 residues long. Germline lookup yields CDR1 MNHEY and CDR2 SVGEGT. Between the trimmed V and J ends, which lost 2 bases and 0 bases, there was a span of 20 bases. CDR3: CASSYNRADILTSGANVLTF. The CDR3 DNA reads TGTGCCAGCAGTTACAACAGGGCTGACATATTGACCTCTGGGGCCAACGTCCTGACTTTC.

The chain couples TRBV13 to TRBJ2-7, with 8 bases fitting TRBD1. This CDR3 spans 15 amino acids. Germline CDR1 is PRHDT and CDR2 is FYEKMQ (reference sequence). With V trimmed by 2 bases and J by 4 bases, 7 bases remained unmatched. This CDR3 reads CASSLQGQGGYEQYF. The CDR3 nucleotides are TGTGCCAGCAGCTTACAAGGACAGGGTGGGTACGAGCAGTACTTC.

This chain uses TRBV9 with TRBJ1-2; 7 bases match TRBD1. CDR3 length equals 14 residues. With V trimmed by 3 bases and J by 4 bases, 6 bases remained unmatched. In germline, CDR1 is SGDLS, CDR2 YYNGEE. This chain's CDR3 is CASSEQGLVYGYTF. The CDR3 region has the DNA TGTGCCAGCAGCGAACAGGGGTTGGTCTATGGCTACACCTTC.

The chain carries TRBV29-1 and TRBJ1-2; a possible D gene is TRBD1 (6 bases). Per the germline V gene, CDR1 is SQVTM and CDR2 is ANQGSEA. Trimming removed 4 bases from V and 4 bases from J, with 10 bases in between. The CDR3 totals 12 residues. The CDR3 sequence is CSVARGTYGYTF. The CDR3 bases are TGCAGCGTTGCCAGGGGCACCTATGGCTACACCTTC.

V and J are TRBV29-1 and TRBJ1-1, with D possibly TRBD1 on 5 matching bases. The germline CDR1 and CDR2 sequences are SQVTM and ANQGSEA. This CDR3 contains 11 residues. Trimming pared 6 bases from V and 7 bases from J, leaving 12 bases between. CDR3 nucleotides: TGCAGCGTCCACCAGGGTAGTGAAGCTTTCTTT. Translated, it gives CSVHQGSEAFF.

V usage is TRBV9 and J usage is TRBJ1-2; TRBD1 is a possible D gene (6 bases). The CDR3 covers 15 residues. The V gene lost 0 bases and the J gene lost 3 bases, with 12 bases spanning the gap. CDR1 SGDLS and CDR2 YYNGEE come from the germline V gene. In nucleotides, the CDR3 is TGTGCCAGCAGCGTAGAGGTGGGGGCCGACTATGGCTACACCTTC. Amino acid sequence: CASSVEVGADYGYTF.